The 31 T cell receptor beta chains listed next were all sequenced from one sample in a study of memory CD8 T cells in hepatitis C reinfection. Libraries were prepared by immunoSEQ multiplex PCR; TCRdb keeps only in-frame clonotypes and omits some of them. The data hold just over 50,000 clones, with just under 90% observed a single time. Indicated time point: pre-reinfection, 55 to 20 weeks before reinfection detection. TCR sequencing was done directly ex vivo on sorted cells, without expansion in vitro. Sample: naive CD8+ T cells sorted from blood. The receptors derive from a man aged 18 to 29 with hepatitis C virus infection.

This clone appeared a single time. The CDR3 region has the DNA TGTGCCAGCAGCTTAGTCGGGACAGGGCGGGATAGAGAGACCCAGTACTTC. The encoded protein is CASSLVGTGRDRETQYF. This chain links TRBV7-2 with TRBJ2-5, with 9 nucleotides matching TRBD1. Germline CDR1 is SGHTA and CDR2 is FQGNSA. The CDR3 has 17 amino acids. V was pared by 1 base and J by 4 bases, with 10 bases of the junction left unmatched. The entire variable domain, with the rest obtained from reference TRBV7-2 and TRBJ2-5, is as follows: GAGVSQSPSNKVTEKGKDVELRCDPISGHTALYWYRQSLGQGLEFLIYFQGNSAPDKSGLPSDRFSAERTGGSVSTLTIQRTQQEDSAVYLCASSLVGTGRDRETQYFGPGTRLLVL.

This chain connects TRBV13 to TRBJ1-2; 8 nucleotides agree with TRBD1. Germline CDR1 PRHDT, CDR2 FYEKMQ (reference sequence). The CDR3 is 17 amino acids. The V segment lost 5 bases and the J segment 2 bases; nucleotides outside the gene matches: 13. The CDR3 loop is CASSPPSGQDENYGYTF. CDR3 DNA: TGTGCCAGCAGCCCGCCCTCGGGACAGGACGAGAACTATGGCTACACCTTC.

This sequence joins TRBV29-1 and TRBJ1-2; a weak D match, TRBD1 (6 bases). Trimming cost V 2 bases and J 4 bases, with 8 bases left between them. From germline, CDR1 is SQVTM and CDR2 ANQGSEA. CDR3 length: 12 amino acids. The CDR3 protein is CSVELDSYGYTF. Here the CDR3 DNA reads TGCAGCGTTGAATTGGACAGCTATGGCTACACCTTC. Based on the CDR3 plus reference TRBV29-1 and TRBJ1-2, the full variable domain is SAVISQKPSRDICQRGTSLTIQCQVDSQVTMMFWYRQQPGQSLTLIATANQGSEATYESGFVIDKFPISRPNLTFSTLTVSNMSPEDSSIYLCSVELDSYGYTFGSGTRLTVV.

The J gene is TRBJ2-7, the V gene TRBV4-1; TRBD2 matches at 12 bases. The trim removed 3 bases at V and 3 bases at J, leaving 3 bases unmatched. The CDR3 has 15 amino acids. The germline V gene encodes CDR1 MGHRA and CDR2 YSYEKL. The CDR3 sequence: CASSQPTSGSYEQYF. CDR3 DNA sequence: TGCGCCAGCAGCCAGCCGACTAGCGGGAGCTACGAGCAGTACTTC.

CDR3: CASSLGDSWEQFF. The CDR3 region has the DNA TGTGCCAGCAGCTTGGGGGACTCTTGGGAGCAGTTCTTC. The gene calls are TRBV7-6 and TRBJ2-1, with a weak D call TRBD2 (6 bases). CDR1 is SGHVS, CDR2 FNYEAQ, per germline. The ends were cut back, 3 bases at V and 10 bases at J, with 13 bases in the middle. The CDR3 contains 13 residues.

V usage is TRBV27 and J usage is TRBJ2-6, with D perhaps TRBD1 (6 bases). This CDR3 is built from 17 residues. In germline, CDR1 is MNHEY, CDR2 SMNVEV (reference sequence). V was pared by 6 bases and J by 0 bases, with 15 bases between. CDR3: CASRTDSANSGANVLTF. DNA for the CDR3: TGTGCCAGCAGGACGGACAGTGCGAACTCTGGGGCCAACGTCCTGACTTTC. Looking up the rest from reference TRBV27 and TRBJ2-6 gives the full variable domain: EAQVTQNPRYLITVTGKKLTVTCSQNMNHEYMSWYRQDPGLGLRQIYYSMNVEVTDKGDVPEGYKVSRKEKRNFPLILESPSPNQTSLYFCASRTDSANSGANVLTFGAGSRLTVL.

This chain joins TRBV7-2 and TRBJ2-7; 11 positions agree with TRBD1. The CDR3 sequence is 15 residues long. Looked up from germline, CDR1 is SGHTA and CDR2 is FQGNSA. The ends lost 4 bases at V and 3 bases at J; junction bases unmatched: 5. The CDR3 sequence is CASSWGQGGFYEQYF. CDR3 DNA: TGTGCCAGCAGCTGGGGACAGGGGGGTTTCTACGAGCAGTACTTC.

The chain combines TRBV5-8 with TRBJ2-7; 11 bases match TRBD2. This CDR3 is built from 14 residues. CDR1 and CDR2 from the germline V gene are SGHTS and YDEGEE. The V gene end was trimmed by 5 bases and the J gene end by 1 base; junction bases not matched to a gene: 2. The CDR3 DNA is TGTGCCAGCAGGGGACTAGCGGATTCCTACGAGCAGTACTTC. Residues: CASRGLADSYEQYF.

This clone is a singleton in its sample. The chain has TRBV4-1 and TRBJ2-2, with 8 bases aligning to TRBD1. Germline V CDR1 and CDR2: MGHRA, YSYEKL. This CDR3 is built from 18 residues. The ends lost 7 bases at V and 2 bases at J; junction bases unmatched: 15. CDR3 DNA sequence: TGCGCCAGCACCGAAATCGAGGGGGACAGGCCTAACACCGGGGAGCTGTTTTTT. This codes for CASTEIEGDRPNTGELFF.

This sequence joins TRBV6-6 and TRBJ2-1; the D gene is possibly TRBD2 (6 bases). Trimming stripped 1 base from V and 9 bases from J, with 19 bases between. The CDR3 has 16 amino acids. The germline V gene has CDR1 MNHNY and CDR2 SVGAGI (reference sequence). CDR3 DNA sequence: TGTGCCAGCAGTTACTTTGCCCGGGACTTAATAGGTGAGCAGTTCTTC. Amino acids: CASSYFARDLIGEQFF.

The V and J genes are TRBV10-3 and TRBJ1-4; D is possibly TRBD1 (5 bases). The ends were cut back, 5 bases at V and 3 bases at J, with 16 bases in the middle. Per germline, CDR1 ENHRY and CDR2 SYGVKD. The length of the CDR3 is 16 residues. The CDR3 protein is CAISSDDSVANEKLFF. CDR3 sequence (DNA): TGTGCCATCAGTAGCGACGACAGCGTGGCTAATGAAAAACTGTTTTTT.

This clone was recorded once. This chain links TRBV2 with TRBJ2-5; 16 bases map to TRBD2. V dropped 6 bases and J dropped 0; count of bases not matched to a gene: 10. This CDR3 comprises 19 residues. The germline CDR1 and CDR2 sequences are SNHLY and FYNNEI. The CDR3 coding sequence is TGTGCCAGCAGCGATACCGGGACTAGCGGGAGGGCGTACCAAGAGACCCAGTACTTC. It is translated as CASSDTGTSGRAYQETQYF.

This clone has just one count. J is TRBJ2-7 and V is TRBV11-1, with D tentatively TRBD1 (6 bases). V lost 4 bases, J lost 2 bases, and 9 bases lay in between. CDR1 and CDR2 (germline): SGHAT, FQDESV (reference sequence). The CDR3 loop spans 13 amino acids. The CDR3: CASSWDTTYEQYF. The DNA for the CDR3 is TGTGCCAGCAGCTGGGACACCACCTACGAGCAGTACTTC.

V is TRBV28 and J is TRBJ2-3, with 11 bases matching TRBD2. Germline V gene lookup returns CDR1 MDHEN and CDR2 SYDVKM. V shed 2 bases, J shed 5 bases, and the junction held 6 bases outside the gene matches. This CDR3 contains 16 residues. This chain's CDR3 is CASSLSGTSGRDTQYF. CDR3 sequence (DNA): TGTGCCAGCAGTTTAAGCGGGACTAGCGGCCGAGATACGCAGTATTTT.

The rearrangement uses TRBV2 and TRBJ2-1; D possibly corresponds to TRBD2 (7 bases). V lost 7 bases and J lost 0, with 13 bases in between. The germline CDR1 and CDR2 sequences are SNHLY and FYNNEI. The CDR3 is 15 residues long. The CDR3 nucleotides read TGTGCCAGCACCACTGGGGGGGCCTCCTACAATGAGCAGTTCTTC. It codes for CASTTGGASYNEQFF.

V is TRBV19 and J is TRBJ1-1; TRBD1 is a possible D gene (6 bases). CDR3 length: 18 amino acids. Trimming took off 0 bases at V and 4 bases at J, with 21 bases between the two ends. Germline V lookup: CDR1 LNHDA, CDR2 SQIVND (reference sequence). The CDR3 nucleotides read TGTGCCAGTAGTATAGATCCCCTCAGCGGGGGGGCGAGCACTGAAGCTTTCTTT. As protein: CASSIDPLSGGASTEAFF.

CDR3 coding DNA: TGTGCCAGCAGCCCGAACAGGGGGCCTTCGGACATTCAGTACTTC. It translates to CASSPNRGPSDIQYF. The chain uses TRBV7-8 and TRBJ2-4; 9 nucleotides line up with TRBD1. This CDR3 region has 15 residues. V was clipped by 5 bases and J by 8 bases; unmatched bases: 10. The germline gives CDR1 SGHVS, CDR2 FQNEAQ.

The gene calls are TRBV6-5 and TRBJ2-1, with 8 bases fitting TRBD2. This CDR3 region has 14 residues. V lost 2 bases and J lost 5; bases outside the gene matches: 2. Looked up from germline, CDR1 is MNHEY and CDR2 is SVGAGI. CDR3 DNA sequence: TGTGCCAGCAGTTACCGGGGGGGAAACAATGAGCAGTTCTTC. This translates into CASSYRGGNNEQFF.

The chain has TRBV7-8 and TRBJ2-1, with D possibly matching TRBD2 (6 bases). V was trimmed by 3 bases and J by 6 bases, leaving 9 bases between them. This CDR3 region has 13 residues. Germline V gene sequence: CDR1 SGHVS, CDR2 FQNEAQ. The chain's CDR3 is CASSLFGGNEQFF. The CDR3 bases are TGTGCCAGCAGCTTGTTCGGGGGCAATGAGCAGTTCTTC.

V usage is TRBV9 and J usage is TRBJ2-7; a possible D gene is TRBD2 (6 bases). CDR1 and CDR2 from the germline V gene are SGDLS and YYNGEE. The CDR3 loop spans 13 amino acids. V lost 4 bases and J 5 bases, leaving 13 bases between the germline ends. CDR3 DNA sequence: TGTGCCAGCAGCCTTAGCGGCACCAACGAGCAGTACTTC. It translates to CASSLSGTNEQYF.

CDR3 DNA: TGTGCCGTCCAGAGGGGGTCCAATGAGCAGTTCTTC. Translation: CAVQRGSNEQFF. The chain recombines TRBV6-6 with TRBJ2-1, with D possibly being TRBD1 (6 bases). CDR3 size: 12 residues. The germline CDR1 and CDR2 sequences are MNHNY and SVGAGI (reference sequence). V was trimmed by 11 bases and J by 6 bases, leaving 14 bases between them.

This clone was observed a single time. The chain employs TRBV7-9 and TRBJ2-5; TRBD1 is a possible D gene (6 bases). The CDR3 loop spans 17 amino acids. Deletions cut 2 bases from V and 5 bases from J, with 21 bases between. Germline V gene sequence: CDR1 SEHNR, CDR2 FQNEAQ (reference sequence). The CDR3, as DNA: TGTGCCAGCAGCTTAAAACTGAAAACAGGGTTGGACGAGACCCAGTACTTC. Amino acids: CASSLKLKTGLDETQYF. The full variable domain, in which reference TRBV7-9 and TRBJ2-5 provide the parts outside the CDR3, is DTGVSQNPRHKITKRGQNVTFRCDPISEHNRLYWYRQTLGQGPEFLTYFQNEAQLEKSRLLSDRFSAERPKGSFSTLEIQRTEQGDSAMYLCASSLKLKTGLDETQYFGPGTRLLVL.

The chain combines TRBV5-6 with TRBJ1-6; D is possibly TRBD1 (5 bases). The V gene lost 1 base and the J gene lost 8 bases, with 16 bases spanning the gap. Germline V gene lookup returns CDR1 SGHDT and CDR2 YYEEEE. The CDR3 runs to 16 residues. The CDR3 nucleotides read TGTGCCAGCAGCTTGTGGGGCAGGGAAATGTATTCACCCCTCCACTTT. Translating gives CASSLWGREMYSPLHF.

The chain has TRBV5-6 and TRBJ2-1, with a possible D match to TRBD1 (5 bases). Germline CDR1 reads SGHDT; CDR2 reads YYEEEE. V lost 0 bases, J lost 12 bases, and 13 bases lay in between. The CDR3 has 13 residues. CDR3 loop: CASSLADQGAQFF. CDR3 DNA: TGTGCCAGCAGCTTGGCCGATCAGGGCGCGCAGTTCTTC.

The chain is built from TRBV7-9 and TRBJ1-5; a possible D gene is TRBD1 (6 bases). Germline loops: CDR1 SEHNR, CDR2 FQNEAQ (reference sequence). CDR3 length equals 14 residues. V lost 3 bases and J 6 bases, leaving 12 bases between the germline ends. CDR3 in DNA: TGTGCCAGCAGCTTGGGGGGGCCGGGTCAGCCCCAGCATTTT. Residues: CASSLGGPGQPQHF.

This sequence joins TRBV2 and TRBJ2-3; 12 bases line up with TRBD2. The germline CDR1 and CDR2 sequences are SNHLY and FYNNEI. V lost 4 bases to trimming and J lost 4 bases; unmatched junction nucleotides: 0. The CDR3 has 14 amino acids. The CDR3 DNA sequence: TGTGCCAGCAGTGGACTAGCGGGAGCAGATACGCAGTATTTT. It codes for CASSGLAGADTQYF.

This chain connects TRBV5-6 to TRBJ2-5; tentative D call: TRBD1 (6 bases). The CDR3 contains 18 residues. Deletions cut 3 bases from V and 2 bases from J, with 23 bases between. Germline V gene data show CDR1 as SGHDT and CDR2 as YYEEEE. This CDR3 reads CASSSWTVSGGLQETQYF. As DNA, the CDR3 is TGTGCCAGCAGCTCCTGGACAGTATCTGGTGGCCTTCAAGAGACCCAGTACTTC.

The chain couples TRBV6-1 to TRBJ1-5; possibly TRBD1 for D (6 bases). Germline CDR1 and CDR2: MNHNS and SASEGT. V lost 5 bases and J 5 bases, leaving 13 bases between the germline ends. The CDR3 extends over 14 amino acids. As DNA, the CDR3 is TGTGCCAGCAGTTTCAGGGGAGCGGATCAGCCCCAGCATTTT. Its translation is CASSFRGADQPQHF.

The chain combines TRBV27 with TRBJ2-1, with 16 bases lining up with TRBD2. The germline V gene has CDR1 MNHEY and CDR2 SMNVEV (reference sequence). V lost 5 bases to trimming and J lost 8 bases; unmatched junction nucleotides: 12. This CDR3 comprises 18 residues. CDR3 nucleotide sequence: TGTGCCAGCAGTCTCGGGACTAGCGGGGGGGCCGTCGTGGATGAGCAGTTCTTC. The encoded protein is CASSLGTSGGAVVDEQFF.

The genes are TRBV4-2 and TRBJ2-3; TRBD2 aligns across 11 bases. CDR1 LGHNA and CDR2 YNFKEQ come from the germline V gene. The CDR3 is 16 amino acids. The J segment lost 6 bases and the V segment lost 6 bases, leaving 11 bases of the junction unmatched. In nucleotides, the CDR3 is TGTGCCAGCAGTCCTCCGGGACTAGCGGTTCAGGATACGCAGTATTTT. This codes for CASSPPGLAVQDTQYF.

This clone has a handful of counts. The V call is TRBV5-4, the J call TRBJ1-4; 9 bases map to TRBD1. The CDR3 runs 15 residues. The germline V gene has CDR1 SGHNT and CDR2 YYREEE (reference sequence). Trimming removed 3 bases from V and 13 bases from J; junction bases left unmatched: 13. CDR3 amino acids: CASSSGQGPGTRLFF. CDR3 bases: TGTGCCAGCAGCTCGGGACAGGGACCAGGAACCAGACTGTTTTTT.